These 9 T cell receptor beta chains came from one sample sequenced in a study of neurological immune-mediated disorders. TCRdb re-analysed the 5' RACE reads in MiXCR, keeping a single row per CDR3 protein. The sample yields tens of thousands of distinct CDR3 sequences, about a tenth seen once. Sequences were obtained from PBMCs. The receptors come from a man aged 40-55 years in good health.

This clonotype has ten or more counts. CDR3: CASSYLTGAYGYTF. CDR3 DNA sequence: TGTGCCAGCAGTTACCTGACAGGGGCCTATGGCTACACCTTC. The chain links TRBV6-5 to TRBJ1-2; 8 positions match TRBD1. Trimming removed 2 bases from V and 4 bases from J; junction bases left unmatched: 3. The CDR3 runs to 14 residues. Germline loops: CDR1 MNHEY, CDR2 SVGAGI.

At least ten counts were recorded for this clonotype. The rearrangement uses TRBV20-1 and TRBJ2-7; 11 bases line up with TRBD2. CDR1 is DFQATT and CDR2 is SNEGSKA in the germline V gene (reference sequence). The V gene end was trimmed by 0 bases and the J gene end by 5 bases; junction bases not matched to a gene: 6. This CDR3 has 15 amino acids. The CDR3 reads CSARDSGRAGHEQYF. The DNA for the CDR3 is TGCAGTGCTAGAGATAGCGGGAGGGCCGGGCACGAGCAGTACTTC.

There are many counts of this clonotype. The chain recombines TRBV5-1 with TRBJ2-7; D ambiguous. Between the trimmed V and J ends, which lost 7 bases and 0 bases, there was a span of 14 bases. The CDR3 is 14 residues long. Germline assignment: CDR1 SGHRS and CDR2 YFSETQ. The CDR3, as DNA: TGCGCCAGCGAATCAACACCGAGCTCCTACGAGCAGTACTTC. Translated, it gives CASESTPSSYEQYF.

This clonotype was detected ten times or more. The CDR3 DNA sequence: TGTGCCATCAGTGGGCCAGCCGGGGCCAACGTCCTGACTTTC. This gives the protein CAISGPAGANVLTF. This chain connects TRBV10-3 to TRBJ2-6; D is uncertain. The CDR3 has 14 residues. The germline V and J ends were trimmed by 4 bases and 4 bases, with 8 bases remaining between them. Per the germline V gene, CDR1 is ENHRY and CDR2 is SYGVKD.

At least ten counts were recorded for this clonotype. This chain joins TRBV20-1 and TRBJ1-2, with TRBD1 as a possible D gene (5 bases). The germline CDR1 and CDR2 sequences are DFQATT and SNEGSKA (reference sequence). The V gene lost 0 bases and the J gene lost 0 bases, with 8 bases spanning the gap. The CDR3 is 14 residues long. CDR3 in amino acids: CSARDGGANYGYTF. The CDR3, as DNA: TGCAGTGCTAGAGATGGGGGGGCTAACTATGGCTACACCTTC.

In its sample, this clonotype was seen many times. The CDR3 DNA reads TGTGCCAGCAGCATCCAGGTCGGACAACAATCGGCGCAGTATTTT. Translated, it gives CASSIQVGQQSAQYF. The chain links TRBV9 to TRBJ2-3; a possible D gene is TRBD1 (5 bases). Per germline, CDR1 SGDLS and CDR2 YYNGEE. The V end was cut by 4 bases, the J end by 10 bases, with 22 bases between. There are 15 residues in the CDR3. The full variable domain, its missing parts supplied by reference TRBV9 and TRBJ2-3, is DSGVTQTPKHLITATGQRVTLRCSPRSGDLSVYWYQQSLDQGLQFLIQYYNGEERAKGNILERFSAQQFPDLHSELNLSSLELGDSALYFCASSIQVGQQSAQYFGPGTRLTVL.

This clonotype has a handful of counts. This rearrangement joins TRBV11-2 to TRBJ2-1; 15 nucleotides match TRBD2. The CDR3 is made up of 17 amino acids. The germline CDR1 and CDR2 sequences are SGHAT and FQNNGV. The junction had 10 bases not matched to a gene; V was cut back by 6 bases and J by 7 bases. DNA of the CDR3: TGTGCCAGCAGGGGACTAGCGGGGGGCCGTCGGGTTAATGAGCAGTTCTTC. Its protein product is CASRGLAGGRRVNEQFF.

This clonotype was observed many times. The rearrangement links TRBV12-3 or TRBV12-4 to TRBJ2-7; D is perhaps TRBD1 (6 bases). This CDR3 has 12 amino acids. V lost 5 bases and J lost 4, with 9 bases in between. The CDR3 is CASSPTGYEQYF. In DNA, the CDR3 is TGTGCCAGCAGTCCAACAGGGTACGAGCAGTACTTC.

This clonotype was seen at least ten times. The V and J genes are TRBV28 and TRBJ2-2; D unresolved. V was clipped by 1 base and J by 4 bases, with 10 bases between them. In germline, CDR1 is MDHEN, CDR2 SYDVKM. The CDR3 is 15 residues long. CDR3 in amino acids: CASSLSSSFTGELFF. CDR3 sequence (DNA): TGTGCCAGCAGTTTATCCTCCTCCTTCACCGGGGAGCTGTTTTTT.